This TCR beta chain was identified in a study of blood T cell repertoires in COVID-19. The germline V gene has CDR1 SEHNR and CDR2 FQNEAQ (reference sequence). The CDR3 length is 14 residues. Trimming took 1 base from V and 5 from J, leaving 8 bases between them. TCRdb's copy holds only in-frame clones and misses some; the assay was immunoSEQ multiplex PCR. The repertoire consists of approximately 210,000 clones, with around 90% occurring once and the leading ten covering over 1.5%. Sequencing used peripheral blood. The rearrangement uses TRBV7-9 and TRBJ2-2; D is uncertain. The receptor was derived from a man aged 70 or older with acute or convalescent COVID-19. The CDR3 sequence is CASSLVEITGELFF. For the CDR3, the DNA is TGTGCCAGCAGCTTAGTAGAGATAACCGGGGAGCTGTTTTTT.